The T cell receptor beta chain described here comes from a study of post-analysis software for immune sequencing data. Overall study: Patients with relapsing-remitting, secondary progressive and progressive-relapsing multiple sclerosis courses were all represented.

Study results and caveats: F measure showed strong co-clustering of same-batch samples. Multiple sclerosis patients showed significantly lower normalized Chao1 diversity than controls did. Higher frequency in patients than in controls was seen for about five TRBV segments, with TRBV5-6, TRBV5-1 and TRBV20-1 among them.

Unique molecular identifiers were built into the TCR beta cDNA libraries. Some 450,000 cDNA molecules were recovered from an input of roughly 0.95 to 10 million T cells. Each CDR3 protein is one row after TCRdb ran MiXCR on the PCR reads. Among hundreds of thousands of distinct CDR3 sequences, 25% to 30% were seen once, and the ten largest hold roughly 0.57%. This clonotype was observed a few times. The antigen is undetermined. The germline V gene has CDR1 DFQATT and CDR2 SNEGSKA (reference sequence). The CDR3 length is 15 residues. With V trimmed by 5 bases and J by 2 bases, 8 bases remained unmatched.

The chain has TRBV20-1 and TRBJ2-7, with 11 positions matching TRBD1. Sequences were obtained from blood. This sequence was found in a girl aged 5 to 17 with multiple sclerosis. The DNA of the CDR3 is TGCAGTGCTGATAGGAGGGACAGGGGGACCTACGAGCAGTACTTC. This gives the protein CSADRRDRGTYEQYF.